These 26 T cell receptor beta chains were all obtained from the same sample, sequenced in a study of T cell responses to AZD1222 COVID-19 vaccine. Libraries were prepared by immunoSEQ multiplex PCR; TCRdb keeps only in-frame clonotypes and omits some of them. Seen here are 95,000 to 150,000 clones, under 90% observed once, and the top ten hold more than 6.5%. The sample consisted of peripheral blood, taken on day 0 of AZD1222 vaccination. These receptor sequences come from an adult in good health.

The rearrangement uses TRBV30 and TRBJ2-3; 8 bases agree with TRBD1. Trimming took 6 bases from V and 0 from J; bases not matched to a gene: 5. The CDR3 totals 14 residues. Germline CDR1 is GTSNPN and CDR2 is SVGIG (reference sequence). For the CDR3, the DNA is TGTGCCTGTCCCGGGACAGGTAGCACAGATACGCAGTATTTT. Residues: CACPGTGSTDTQYF.

The chain combines TRBV10-3 with TRBJ2-3; 11 bases line up with TRBD2. Trimming removed 7 bases from V and 2 bases from J; junction bases left unmatched: 5. Germline V gene sequence: CDR1 ENHRY, CDR2 SYGVKD. The CDR3 sequence is 15 residues long. In DNA, the CDR3 is TGTGCCATCACCTCTAGCGGGGGGACCACAGATACGCAGTATTTT. Translated, it gives CAITSSGGTTDTQYF.

This clone turned up a few times. The rearrangement joins TRBV9 to TRBJ2-1, with TRBD2 matching 11 bases. Germline V lookup: CDR1 SGDLS, CDR2 YYNGEE. This CDR3 region has 16 residues. J gave up 4 bases and V 0 bases, and 3 bases lay outside the gene matches. The CDR3 DNA follows: TGTGCCAGCAGCGTAGGACTAGCGGGGTGGTACAATGAGCAGTTCTTC. This translates into CASSVGLAGWYNEQFF.

The rearrangement links TRBV4-3 to TRBJ2-1; 11 bases align to TRBD2. This CDR3 spans 16 amino acids. CDR1 and CDR2 from the germline V gene are LGHNA and YSLEER. Trimming cost V 2 bases and J 7 bases; bases outside gene matches: 7. CDR3 in amino acids: CASSQTIAGGRNEQFF. In DNA form, the CDR3 reads TGCGCCAGCAGCCAAACGATAGCGGGAGGGCGAAATGAGCAGTTCTTC.

The V call is TRBV29-1, the J call TRBJ1-5; D is possibly TRBD1 (6 bases). CDR1 is SQVTM, CDR2 ANQGSEA, per germline. The CDR3 runs 13 residues. Trimming stripped 8 bases from V and 2 bases from J, with 13 bases between. The CDR3 is CSSGTRGNQPQHF. CDR3 in DNA: TGCAGCTCCGGGACAAGAGGCAATCAGCCCCAGCATTTT.

This chain joins TRBV10-3 and TRBJ2-5; TRBD2 is a possible D gene (6 bases). CDR3 size: 14 residues. V shed 3 bases and J shed 4 bases, with 12 bases lying between them. Germline loops: CDR1 ENHRY, CDR2 SYGVKD. CDR3 region: CAISDGSRGETQYF. The CDR3 DNA sequence: TGTGCCATCAGTGACGGGAGTAGGGGAGAGACCCAGTACTTC.

V and J are TRBV5-4 and TRBJ1-1, with D perhaps matching TRBD1 (5 bases). Looked up from germline, CDR1 is SGHNT and CDR2 is YYREEE (reference sequence). The CDR3 runs 14 residues. Trimming pared 4 bases from V and 5 bases from J, leaving 15 bases between. The CDR3: CASSPDRWGTEAFF. CDR3 sequence (DNA): TGTGCCAGCAGCCCGGACCGTTGGGGGACTGAAGCTTTCTTT.

This chain connects TRBV12-3 or TRBV12-4 to TRBJ1-2, with D unclear. The CDR3 sequence is 12 residues long. The germline V and J ends were trimmed by 3 bases and 6 bases, with 8 bases remaining between them. CDR3 sequence: CASSFRQNGYTF. Here the CDR3 DNA reads TGTGCCAGCAGTTTCCGGCAGAATGGCTACACCTTC.

The chain couples TRBV9 to TRBJ2-2; D may be TRBD1 (5 bases). CDR3 length equals 16 residues. Trimming removed 0 bases at V and 5 bases at J, with 14 bases between. Germline CDR1 is SGDLS and CDR2 is YYNGEE. CDR3 amino acids: CASSVGTGTVTGELFF. In nucleotides, the CDR3 is TGTGCCAGCAGCGTAGGAACAGGAACAGTTACCGGGGAGCTGTTTTTT.

V usage is TRBV23-1 and J usage is TRBJ1-6, with D unclear. TRBV23-1 qualifies as an ORF whose function is uncertain. The V and J ends lost 11 bases and 3 bases respectively, with 14 bases between them. This CDR3 is 14 amino acids long. CDR3 nucleotide sequence: TGCGCCCGCCGTGGACCCAACTATAATTCACCCCTCCACTTT. This sequence encodes CARRGPNYNSPLHF.

The chain recombines TRBV9 with TRBJ1-1; TRBD1 agrees at 7 bases. In germline, CDR1 is SGDLS, CDR2 YYNGEE. J was trimmed by 8 bases and V by 5 bases; bases with no gene match: 0. The CDR3 covers 10 residues. This chain's CDR3 is CASRDREAFF. CDR3 coding DNA: TGTGCCAGCAGGGACAGGGAAGCTTTCTTT.

The rearrangement joins TRBV3-1 (or the pseudogene TRBV3-2) to TRBJ1-6; TRBD1 matches at 7 bases. Per the germline V gene, CDR1 is LGHDT and CDR2 is YNNKEL (reference sequence). The V and J ends lost 5 bases and 10 bases, in that order; junction bases with no gene match: 5. The length of the CDR3 is 13 residues. CDR3 residues: CASSNRGQSPLHF. CDR3 DNA sequence: TGTGCCAGCAGCAATAGGGGGCAGTCACCCCTCCACTTT.

This clone was detected a few times. The rearrangement joins TRBV9 to TRBJ1-5; 7 positions match TRBD1. Trimming cost V 4 bases and J 0 bases; bases outside gene matches: 7. The germline CDR1 and CDR2 sequences are SGDLS and YYNGEE. CDR3 length equals 16 residues. CDR3 loop: CASSRDSGYSNQPQHF. DNA for the CDR3: TGTGCCAGCAGCCGGGACAGCGGTTATAGCAATCAGCCCCAGCATTTT. Drawing the rest from reference TRBV9 and TRBJ1-5, the complete variable domain is DSGVTQTPKHLITATGQRVTLRCSPRSGDLSVYWYQQSLDQGLQFLIQYYNGEERAKGNILERFSAQQFPDLHSELNLSSLELGDSALYFCASSRDSGYSNQPQHFGDGTRLSIL.

The chain uses TRBV19 and TRBJ1-2, with 7 nucleotides matching TRBD1. Germline trimming cut 8 bases from V and 4 bases from J; bases unmatched to any gene: 13. Germline V gene lookup returns CDR1 LNHDA and CDR2 SQIVND (reference sequence). This CDR3 is 15 amino acids long. The CDR3 loop is CASGHSTGLGYGYTF. CDR3 sequence (DNA): TGTGCCAGTGGACATTCGACAGGGTTGGGCTATGGCTACACCTTC. Looking up the rest from reference TRBV19 and TRBJ1-2 gives the full variable domain: DGGITQSPKYLFRKEGQNVTLSCEQNLNHDAMYWYRQDPGQGLRLIYYSQIVNDFQKGDIAEGYSVSREKKESFPLTVTSAQKNPTAFYLCASGHSTGLGYGYTFGSGTRLTVV.

The rearrangement links TRBV12-3 or TRBV12-4 to TRBJ2-1; D might be TRBD1 (6 bases). Trimming took 7 bases from V and 8 from J, leaving 15 bases between them. The CDR3 spans 13 residues. CDR3 bases: TGTGCCAGCAATCCAGGGGTTGAGGATGAGCAGTTCTTC. It translates to CASNPGVEDEQFF.

The V and J genes are TRBV27 and TRBJ1-5; no clear D. The CDR3 sequence is 14 residues long. Per the germline V gene, CDR1 is MNHEY and CDR2 is SMNVEV (reference sequence). Trimming left V 2 bases short and J 2 bases short, with 7 bases between. The CDR3 DNA sequence: TGTGCCAGCAGTTTAGTTTTTGGCAATCAGCCCCAGCATTTT. Residues: CASSLVFGNQPQHF.

This sequence joins TRBV19 and TRBJ2-3; D is possibly TRBD2 (7 bases). V was trimmed by 10 bases and J by 1 base, leaving 15 bases between them. CDR3 size: 14 residues. The V gene's germline CDR1 is LNHDA and CDR2 SQIVND (reference sequence). In nucleotides, the CDR3 is TGTGCCACCCTGGGGGGGGGCCGCACAGATACGCAGTATTTT. It is translated as CATLGGGRTDTQYF.

In the case of this clone: The junction differs from germline at one of its ends, possibly a read error. This rearrangement joins TRBV7-7 to TRBJ2-5; 8 bases line up with TRBD2. The length of the CDR3 is 15 residues. Germline V CDR1 and CDR2: SSHAT, FNYEAQ (reference sequence). The CDR3, as DNA: TGTGCTAGCAGTCACACTAGCGGAGCATTGGAGACCCAGTACTTC. Amino acids: CASSHTSGALETQYF. The whole variable domain, filled in from reference TRBV7-7 and TRBJ2-5, reads GAGVSQSPRYKVTKRGQDVTLRCDPISSHATLYWYQQALGQGPEFLTYFNYEAQPDKSGLPSDRFSAERPEGSISTLTIQRTEQRDSAMYRCASSHTSGALETQYFGPGTRLLVL.

Turning to this clone: The junction shows a germline mismatch at one end, possibly a read error. This chain joins TRBV13 and TRBJ1-5; 8 bases map to TRBD1. Per germline, CDR1 PRHDT and CDR2 FYEKMQ (reference sequence). The CDR3 runs to 17 residues. As DNA, the CDR3 is TGTGCCAGCAGCCTAGGGATGGGCAGGGGGCCTCATCAGCCCCAGCATTTT. Encoded protein: CASSLGMGRGPHQPQHF.

The chain joins TRBV12-3 or TRBV12-4 to TRBJ1-3; 7 nucleotides agree with TRBD1. After removal of 6 bases from V and 7 bases from J, the junction contained 6 bases not matched to a gene. The CDR3 has 13 residues. The DNA for the CDR3 is TGTGCCAGCAGAGTACAGGGGCCGAACACCATATATTTT. This sequence encodes CASRVQGPNTIYF.

The rearrangement joins TRBV27 to TRBJ2-6; the match to TRBD1 covers 8 bases. This CDR3 is built from 16 residues. Germline V lookup: CDR1 MNHEY, CDR2 SMNVEV (reference sequence). With V trimmed by 6 bases and J by 3 bases, 7 bases remained unmatched. The CDR3, as DNA: TGTGCCAGCAGCCCGGACAGGGCCTTTGGGGCCAACGTCCTGACTTTC. It encodes CASSPDRAFGANVLTF.

This clone has only one observation. The chain carries TRBV6-5 and TRBJ2-2; tentatively, D is TRBD1 (5 bases). Per the germline V gene, CDR1 is MNHEY and CDR2 is SVGAGI. V was pared by 7 bases and J by 0 bases, with 12 bases between. The CDR3 totals 15 residues. CDR3 sequence (DNA): TGTGCCAGCACCAGGACACTGACGAACACCGGGGAGCTGTTTTTT. It codes for CASTRTLTNTGELFF.

The rearrangement links TRBV4-1 to TRBJ1-2; D is ambiguous. Germline CDR1 is MGHRA and CDR2 is YSYEKL. The CDR3 runs to 15 residues. V shed 0 bases and J shed 0 bases, with 8 bases lying between them. In DNA, the CDR3 is TGCGCCAGCAGCCAAGATACAGACCCTAACTATGGCTACACCTTC. This gives the protein CASSQDTDPNYGYTF.

Points on this clone: An end of the junction does not agree with germline; a read error may underlie this. The chain has TRBV28 and TRBJ2-5; D is undetermined. The CDR3 has 15 amino acids. Germline V gene sequence: CDR1 MDHEN, CDR2 SYDVKM. The chain's CDR3 is CASTLGPPYQETQYF. The CDR3 DNA reads TGTGCCAGCACTTTAGGGCCTCCGTACCAAGAGACCCAGTACTTC.

V usage is TRBV6-5 and J usage is TRBJ1-1; possible D gene TRBD1, 5 bases. The CDR3 covers 15 residues. Looked up from germline, CDR1 is MNHEY and CDR2 is SVGAGI. V was trimmed by 10 bases and J by 0 bases, leaving 18 bases between them. CDR3 in DNA: TGTGCCACCGTGTTGGGGGGGACCATGAACACTGAAGCTTTCTTT. It encodes CATVLGGTMNTEAFF.

This clone was seen a few times. The chain joins TRBV28 to TRBJ2-7; TRBD2 matches at 9 bases. The CDR3 is made up of 15 amino acids. Per the germline V gene, CDR1 is MDHEN and CDR2 is SYDVKM. Losses at the gene ends were 4 bases for V and 2 bases for J; bases not matched to a gene: 6. The CDR3 region has the DNA TGTGCCAGCAGTTCCCCGACTAGCGGTACCTACGAGCAGTACTTC. The encoded protein is CASSSPTSGTYEQYF.